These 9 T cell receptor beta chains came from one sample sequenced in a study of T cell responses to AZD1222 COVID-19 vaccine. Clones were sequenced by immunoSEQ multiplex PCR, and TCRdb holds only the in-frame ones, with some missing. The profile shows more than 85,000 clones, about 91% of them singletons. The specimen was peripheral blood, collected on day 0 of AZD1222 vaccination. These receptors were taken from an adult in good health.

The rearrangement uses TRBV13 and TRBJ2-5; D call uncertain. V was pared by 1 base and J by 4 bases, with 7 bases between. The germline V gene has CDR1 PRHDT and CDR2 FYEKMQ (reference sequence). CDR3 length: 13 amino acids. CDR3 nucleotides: TGTGCCAGCAGCTTAGTAGCAGGAGAGACCCAGTACTTC. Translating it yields CASSLVAGETQYF.

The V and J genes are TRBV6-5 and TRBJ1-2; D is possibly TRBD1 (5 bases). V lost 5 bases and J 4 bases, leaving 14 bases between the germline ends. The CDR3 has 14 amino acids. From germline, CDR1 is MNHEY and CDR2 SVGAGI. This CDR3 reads CASSRGLGGYGYTF. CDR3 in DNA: TGTGCCAGCAGTCGAGGGCTGGGGGGCTATGGCTACACCTTC.

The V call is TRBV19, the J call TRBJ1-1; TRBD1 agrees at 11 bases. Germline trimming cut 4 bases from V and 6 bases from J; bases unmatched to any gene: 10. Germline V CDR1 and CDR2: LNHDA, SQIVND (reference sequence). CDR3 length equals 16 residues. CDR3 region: CASSTPSGQGAAEAFF. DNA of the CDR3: TGTGCCAGTAGTACCCCGTCTGGACAGGGGGCTGCTGAAGCTTTCTTT.

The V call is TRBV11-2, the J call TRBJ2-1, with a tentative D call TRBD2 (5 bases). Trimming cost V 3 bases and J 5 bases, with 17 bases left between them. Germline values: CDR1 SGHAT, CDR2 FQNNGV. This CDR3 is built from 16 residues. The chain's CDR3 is CASSFRGGSANNEQFF. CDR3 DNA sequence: TGTGCCAGCAGCTTTCGTGGTGGTAGCGCCAACAATGAGCAGTTCTTC.

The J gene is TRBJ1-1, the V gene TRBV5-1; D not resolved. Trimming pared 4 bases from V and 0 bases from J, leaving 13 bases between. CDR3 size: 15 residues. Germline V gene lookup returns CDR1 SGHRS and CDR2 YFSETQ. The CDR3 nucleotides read TGCGCCAGCAGCCAAGCCCCCGGCATGAACACTGAAGCTTTCTTT. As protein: CASSQAPGMNTEAFF.

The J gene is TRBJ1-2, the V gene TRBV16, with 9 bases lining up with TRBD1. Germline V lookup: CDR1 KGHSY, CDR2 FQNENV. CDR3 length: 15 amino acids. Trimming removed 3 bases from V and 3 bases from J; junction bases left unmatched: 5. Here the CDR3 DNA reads TGTGCCAGCAGCCAGTACAGGGGGCGAGACTATGGCTACACCTTC. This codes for CASSQYRGRDYGYTF.

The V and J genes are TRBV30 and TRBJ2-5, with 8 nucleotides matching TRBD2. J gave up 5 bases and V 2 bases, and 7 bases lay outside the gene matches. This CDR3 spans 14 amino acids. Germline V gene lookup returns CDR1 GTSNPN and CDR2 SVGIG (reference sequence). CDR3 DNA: TGTGCCTGGAGTAGCGGGGGCCTCGGGGAGACCCAGTACTTC. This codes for CAWSSGGLGETQYF.

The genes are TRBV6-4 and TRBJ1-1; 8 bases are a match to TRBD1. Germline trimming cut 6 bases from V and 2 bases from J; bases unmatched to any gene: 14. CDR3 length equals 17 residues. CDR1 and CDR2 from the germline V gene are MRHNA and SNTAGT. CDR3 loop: CASRRSGTGVSNTEAFF. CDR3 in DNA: TGTGCCAGCAGAAGGTCCGGGACAGGCGTCTCTAACACTGAAGCTTTCTTT.

CDR3 in DNA: TGTGCCAGCGGGCTTAATGGGGGTCAAGCTTTCTTT. It codes for CASGLNGGQAFF. The rearrangement uses TRBV6-5 and TRBJ1-1, with D perhaps matching TRBD1 (5 bases). V was shortened by 8 bases and J by 9 bases, with 16 bases between the two germline ends. From germline, CDR1 is MNHEY and CDR2 SVGAGI. The CDR3 covers 12 residues.